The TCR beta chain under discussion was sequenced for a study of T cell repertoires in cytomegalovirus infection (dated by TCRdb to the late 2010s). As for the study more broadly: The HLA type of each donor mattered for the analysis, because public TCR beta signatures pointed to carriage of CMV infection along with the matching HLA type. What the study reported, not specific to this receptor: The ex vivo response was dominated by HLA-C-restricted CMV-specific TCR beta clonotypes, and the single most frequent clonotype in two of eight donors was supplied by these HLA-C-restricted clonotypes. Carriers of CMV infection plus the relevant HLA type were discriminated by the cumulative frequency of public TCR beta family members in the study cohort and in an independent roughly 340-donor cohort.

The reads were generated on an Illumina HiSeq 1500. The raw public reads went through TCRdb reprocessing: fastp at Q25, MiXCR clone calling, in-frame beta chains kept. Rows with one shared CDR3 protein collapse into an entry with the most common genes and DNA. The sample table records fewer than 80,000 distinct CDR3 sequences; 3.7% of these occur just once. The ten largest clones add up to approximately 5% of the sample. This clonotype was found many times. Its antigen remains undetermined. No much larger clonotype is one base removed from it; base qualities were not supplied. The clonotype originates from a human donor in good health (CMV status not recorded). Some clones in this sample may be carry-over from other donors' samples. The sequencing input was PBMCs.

The nucleotides are TGTGCCAGCAGTTCGGGCCAGAGGACCTGGGGCTACACCTTC. Its product reads: CASSSGQRTWGYTF. The sequence links TRBV6-6 to TRBJ1-2; the D gene identity is not certain. The CDR3, from cysteine to phenylalanine, totals 14 residues. The retained sequence is limited to the CDR3, 42 bases, with the frame set at the first base. V gives up 4 bases and J gives up 8 bases, and the segment between their germline ends measures 17 bases. For CDR1 and CDR2, the germline V gene (reference sequence) lists MNHNY and SVGAGI.